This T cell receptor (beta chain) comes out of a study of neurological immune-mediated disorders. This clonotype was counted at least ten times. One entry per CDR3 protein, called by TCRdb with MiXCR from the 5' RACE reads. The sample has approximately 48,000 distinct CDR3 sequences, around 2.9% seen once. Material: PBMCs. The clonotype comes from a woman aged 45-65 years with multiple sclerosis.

The CDR3 bases are TGTGCCAGCAGCTTAGGGGGGGAGCGCAATCAGCCCCAGCATTTT. The encoded protein is CASSLGGERNQPQHF. This rearrangement joins TRBV7-2 to TRBJ1-5; maybe TRBD1 (5 bases). Between the trimmed V and J ends, which lost 1 base and 2 bases, there was a span of 9 bases. Looked up from germline, CDR1 is SGHTA and CDR2 is FQGNSA. The CDR3 spans 15 residues.